This TCR beta chain comes out of a study of blood T cell repertoires in COVID-19. The overall study: The study drew acute and convalescent COVID-19 samples from the United States, Italy and Spain. Sources were T cells, B-cell-depleted T cells, or PBMCs; the material itself was cDNA or gDNA.

Original analysis: By means of reference gene primer amplification, nucleated cell counts were estimated. Clones were sequenced by immunoSEQ multiplex PCR, and TCRdb holds only the in-frame ones, with some missing. Clone size and V and J calls were adopted from that table, with D and trimming inferred from the DNA. The data contain about 180,000 clones, roughly 90% of them singletons. This CDR3 has 16 residues. Germline CDR1 reads SGHNT; CDR2 reads YYREEE (reference sequence). Trimming took 3 bases from V and 4 from J; bases not matched to a gene: 12. This TCR came from a woman aged 50 to 60 with acute or convalescent COVID-19. This chain joins TRBV5-4 and TRBJ2-5; 7 bases are shared with TRBD1. The sample comprised peripheral blood. CDR3 DNA: TGTGCCAGCAGCTCGCCCCGCGAGGGGGCTGGAGAGACCCAGTACTTC. Translating gives CASSSPREGAGETQYF.